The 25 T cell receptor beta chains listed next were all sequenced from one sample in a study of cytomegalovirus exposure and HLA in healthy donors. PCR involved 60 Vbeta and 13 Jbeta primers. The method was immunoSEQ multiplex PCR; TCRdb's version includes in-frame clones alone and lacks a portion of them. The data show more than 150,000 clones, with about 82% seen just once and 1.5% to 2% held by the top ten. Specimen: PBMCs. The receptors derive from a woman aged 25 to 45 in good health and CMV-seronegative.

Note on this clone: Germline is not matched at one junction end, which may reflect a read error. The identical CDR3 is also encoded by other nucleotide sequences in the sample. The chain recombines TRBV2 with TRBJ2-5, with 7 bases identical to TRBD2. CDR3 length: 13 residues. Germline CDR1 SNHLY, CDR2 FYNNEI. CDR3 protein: CASSVLLAETQYF. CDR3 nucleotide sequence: TGTGCCAGCAGTGTTTTGCTAGCGGAGACACAGTACTTC.

CDR3 protein: CASSPRLSSYNSPLHF. In DNA, the CDR3 is TGTGCCAGCAGCCCTCGACTGAGCTCCTATAATTCACCCCTCCACTTT. J is TRBJ1-6 and V is TRBV9; the D is unclear. The V and J ends lost 4 bases and 0 bases respectively, with 11 bases between them. The CDR3 is made up of 16 amino acids. The germline gives CDR1 SGDLS, CDR2 YYNGEE.

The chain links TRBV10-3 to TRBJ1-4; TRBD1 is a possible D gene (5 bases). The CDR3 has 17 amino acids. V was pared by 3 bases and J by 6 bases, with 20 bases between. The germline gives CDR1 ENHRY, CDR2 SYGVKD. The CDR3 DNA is TGTGCCATCAGTGAAATCGCGGAGGGACTGACTCATGAAAAACTGTTTTTT. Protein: CAISEIAEGLTHEKLFF.

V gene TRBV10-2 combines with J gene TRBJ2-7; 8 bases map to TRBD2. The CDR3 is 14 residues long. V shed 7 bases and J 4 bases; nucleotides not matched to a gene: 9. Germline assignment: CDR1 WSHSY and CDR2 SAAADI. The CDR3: CASNPRGERYEQYF. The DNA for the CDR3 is TGCGCCAGCAACCCGCGGGGGGAGAGATACGAGCAGTACTTC.

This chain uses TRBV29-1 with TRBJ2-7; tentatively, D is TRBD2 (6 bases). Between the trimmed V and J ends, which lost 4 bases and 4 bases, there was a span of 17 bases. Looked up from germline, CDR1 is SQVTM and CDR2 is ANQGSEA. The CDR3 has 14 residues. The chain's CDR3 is CSVVLGGLRYEQYF. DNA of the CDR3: TGCAGCGTTGTTTTGGGGGGACTGCGTTACGAGCAGTACTTC.

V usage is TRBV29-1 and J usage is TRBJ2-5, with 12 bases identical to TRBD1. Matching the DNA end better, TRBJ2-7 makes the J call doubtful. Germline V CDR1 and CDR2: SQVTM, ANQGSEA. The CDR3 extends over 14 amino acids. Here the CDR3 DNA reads TGCAGCGTGGGGGGACAGGGGGCCACCTACGAGCAGTACTTC. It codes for CSVGGQGATYEQYF.

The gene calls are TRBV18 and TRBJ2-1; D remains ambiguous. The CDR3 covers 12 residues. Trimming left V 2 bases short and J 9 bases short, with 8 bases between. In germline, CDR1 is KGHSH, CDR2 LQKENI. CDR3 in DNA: TGTGCCAGCTCACCAAGCCTCGGTGAGCAGTTCTTC. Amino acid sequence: CASSPSLGEQFF.

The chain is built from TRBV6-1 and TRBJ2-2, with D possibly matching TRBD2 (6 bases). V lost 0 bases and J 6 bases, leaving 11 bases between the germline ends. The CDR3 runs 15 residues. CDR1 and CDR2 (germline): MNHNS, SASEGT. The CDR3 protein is CASSEAGGLAGELFF. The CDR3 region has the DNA TGTGCCAGCAGTGAAGCAGGAGGGTTGGCCGGGGAGCTGTTTTTT.

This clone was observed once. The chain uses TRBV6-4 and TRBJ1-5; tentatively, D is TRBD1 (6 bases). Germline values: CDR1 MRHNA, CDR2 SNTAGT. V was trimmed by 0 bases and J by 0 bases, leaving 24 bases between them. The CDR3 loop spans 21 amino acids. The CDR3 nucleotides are TGTGCCAGCAGTGACTCGAGGCAACCGGGACACTTAGACTATAGCAATCAGCCCCAGCATTTT. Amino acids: CASSDSRQPGHLDYSNQPQHF.

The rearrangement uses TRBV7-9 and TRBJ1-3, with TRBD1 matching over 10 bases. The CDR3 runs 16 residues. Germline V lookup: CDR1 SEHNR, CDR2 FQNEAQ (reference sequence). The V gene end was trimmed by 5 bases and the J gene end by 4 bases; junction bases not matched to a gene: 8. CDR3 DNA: TGTGCCAGCAGCCCTACCGACAGGGGGCTAGGAAACACCATATATTTT. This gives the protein CASSPTDRGLGNTIYF.

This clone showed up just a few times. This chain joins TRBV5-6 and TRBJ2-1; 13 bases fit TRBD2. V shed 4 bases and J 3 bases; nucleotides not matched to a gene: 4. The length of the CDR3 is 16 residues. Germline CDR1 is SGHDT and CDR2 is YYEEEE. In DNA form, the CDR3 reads TGTGCCAGCAGCCTTTGGACTAGCGGGAGCTACAATGAGCAGTTCTTC. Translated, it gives CASSLWTSGSYNEQFF.

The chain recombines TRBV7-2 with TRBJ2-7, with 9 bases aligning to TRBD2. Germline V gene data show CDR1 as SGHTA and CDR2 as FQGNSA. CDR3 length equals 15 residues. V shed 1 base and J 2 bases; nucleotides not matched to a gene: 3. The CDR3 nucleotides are TGTGCCAGCAGCTTAGGCGGGGGGGAGACCTACGAGCAGTACTTC. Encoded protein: CASSLGGGETYEQYF.

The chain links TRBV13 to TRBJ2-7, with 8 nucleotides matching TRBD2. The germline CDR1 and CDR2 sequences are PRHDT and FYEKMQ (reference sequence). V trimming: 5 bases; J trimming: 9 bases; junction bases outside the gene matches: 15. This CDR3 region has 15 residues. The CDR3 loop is CASSLRAGGADGQYF. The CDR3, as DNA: TGTGCCAGCAGCCTAAGGGCGGGGGGCGCGGATGGGCAGTACTTC.

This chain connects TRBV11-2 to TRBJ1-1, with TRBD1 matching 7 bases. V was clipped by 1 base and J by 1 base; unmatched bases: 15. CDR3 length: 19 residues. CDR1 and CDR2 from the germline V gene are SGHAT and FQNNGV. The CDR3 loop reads CASSLGSFWQGEKNTEAFF. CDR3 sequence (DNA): TGTGCCAGCAGCTTAGGATCTTTCTGGCAGGGGGAAAAGAACACTGAAGCTTTCTTT.

CDR3 DNA sequence: TGTGCCAGCAGCCTCGGGACAGGGAGAGATGGGTCACCCCTCCACTTT. Protein sequence: CASSLGTGRDGSPLHF. The V call is TRBV9, the J call TRBJ1-6, with 9 bases identical to TRBD1. V gave up 4 bases and J gave up 10 bases; unmatched junction bases: 12. CDR1 and CDR2 (germline): SGDLS, YYNGEE. This CDR3 spans 16 amino acids.

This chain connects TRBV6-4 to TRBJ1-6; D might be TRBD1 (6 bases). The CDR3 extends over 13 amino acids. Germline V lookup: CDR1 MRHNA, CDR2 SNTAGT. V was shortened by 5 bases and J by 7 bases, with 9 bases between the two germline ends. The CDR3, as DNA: TGTGCCAGCAGTCAGCAGGGGAATTCACCCCTCCACTTT. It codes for CASSQQGNSPLHF.

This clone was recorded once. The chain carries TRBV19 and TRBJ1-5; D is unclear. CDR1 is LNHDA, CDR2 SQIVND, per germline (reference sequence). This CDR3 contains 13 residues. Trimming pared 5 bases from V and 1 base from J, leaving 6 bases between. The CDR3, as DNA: TGTGCCAGTAGTTCCACAAGCAATCAGCCCCAGCATTTT. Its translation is CASSSTSNQPQHF. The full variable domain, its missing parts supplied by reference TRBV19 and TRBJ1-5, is DGGITQSPKYLFRKEGQNVTLSCEQNLNHDAMYWYRQDPGQGLRLIYYSQIVNDFQKGDIAEGYSVSREKKESFPLTVTSAQKNPTAFYLCASSSTSNQPQHFGDGTRLSIL.

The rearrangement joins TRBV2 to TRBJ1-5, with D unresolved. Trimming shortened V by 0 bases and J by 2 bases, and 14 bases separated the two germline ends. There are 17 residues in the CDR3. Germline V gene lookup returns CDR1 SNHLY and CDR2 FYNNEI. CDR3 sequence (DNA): TGTGCCAGCAGTGAAGCGCTAGGAGGGTTGGGCAATCAGCCCCAGCATTTT. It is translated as CASSEALGGLGNQPQHF. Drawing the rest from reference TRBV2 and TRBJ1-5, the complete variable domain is EPEVTQTPSHQVTQMGQEVILRCVPISNHLYFYWYRQILGQKVEFLVSFYNNEISEKSEIFDDQFSVERPDGSNFTLKIRSTKLEDSAMYFCASSEALGGLGNQPQHFGDGTRLSIL.

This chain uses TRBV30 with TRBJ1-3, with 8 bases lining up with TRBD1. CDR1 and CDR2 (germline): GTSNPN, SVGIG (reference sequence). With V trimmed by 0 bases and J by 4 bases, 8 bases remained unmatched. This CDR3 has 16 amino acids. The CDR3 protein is CAWSVRTGTGGNTIYF. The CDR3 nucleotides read TGTGCCTGGAGTGTAAGGACAGGGACGGGAGGAAACACCATATATTTT.

The CDR3 sequence is CAWSSPGQKKTGELFF. The CDR3 bases are TGTGCCTGGAGCTCTCCGGGACAGAAAAAAACCGGGGAGCTGTTTTTT. This chain connects TRBV30 to TRBJ2-2, with 7 bases fitting TRBD1. The junction had 12 bases not matched to a gene; V was cut back by 3 bases and J by 5 bases. The CDR3 has 16 residues. Germline V gene sequence: CDR1 GTSNPN, CDR2 SVGIG (reference sequence).

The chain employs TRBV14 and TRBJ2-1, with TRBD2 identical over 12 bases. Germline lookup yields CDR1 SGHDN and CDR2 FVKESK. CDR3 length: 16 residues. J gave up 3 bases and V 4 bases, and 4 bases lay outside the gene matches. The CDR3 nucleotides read TGTGCCAGCAGCCGTATACTAGCGGGGGGCTACAATGAGCAGTTCTTC. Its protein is CASSRILAGGYNEQFF.

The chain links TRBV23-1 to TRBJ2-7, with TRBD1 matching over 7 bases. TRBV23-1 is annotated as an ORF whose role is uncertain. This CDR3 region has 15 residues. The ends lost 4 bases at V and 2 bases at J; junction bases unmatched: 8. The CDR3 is CASSRIGDSPYEQYF. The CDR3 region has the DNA TGCGCCAGCAGTCGAATTGGGGACAGCCCCTACGAGCAGTACTTC.

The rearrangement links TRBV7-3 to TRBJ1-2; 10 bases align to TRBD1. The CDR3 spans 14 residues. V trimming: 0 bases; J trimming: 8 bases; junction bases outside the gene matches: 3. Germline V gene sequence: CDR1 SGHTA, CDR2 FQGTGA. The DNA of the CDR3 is TGTGCCAGCAGCTTAACGACAGGGGGCAGAGGCTACACCTTC. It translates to CASSLTTGGRGYTF.

CDR3: CASSLPTGSGEQYF. DNA of the CDR3: TGTGCCAGTAGTCTTCCCACAGGGTCGGGCGAGCAGTACTTC. The rearrangement joins TRBV19 to TRBJ2-7, with a possible D match to TRBD1 (6 bases). Germline CDR1 is LNHDA and CDR2 is SQIVND (reference sequence). This CDR3 contains 14 residues. V was shortened by 5 bases and J by 6 bases, with 17 bases between the two germline ends.

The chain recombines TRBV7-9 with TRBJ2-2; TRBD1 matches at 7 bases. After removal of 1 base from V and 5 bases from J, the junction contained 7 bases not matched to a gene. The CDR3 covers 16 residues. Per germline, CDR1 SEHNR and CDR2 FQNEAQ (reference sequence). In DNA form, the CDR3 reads TGTGCCAGCAGCTTAGGGAAGGGGGCAAGTACCGGGGAGCTGTTTTTT. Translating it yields CASSLGKGASTGELFF. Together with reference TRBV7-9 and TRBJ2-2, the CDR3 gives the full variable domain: DTGVSQNPRHKITKRGQNVTFRCDPISEHNRLYWYRQTLGQGPEFLTYFQNEAQLEKSRLLSDRFSAERPKGSFSTLEIQRTEQGDSAMYLCASSLGKGASTGELFFGEGSRLTVL.